Described below is a single T cell receptor (beta chain) sequence and its context. The antigen remains unidentified. These data come from a study of glioma-infiltrating T cells after dendritic cell vaccination. Study summary: Dendritic cell vaccine was injected intradermally three times, biweekly. Whole-study findings and limits: TCR clonality showed no direct relationship with survival.

Sequencing used immunoSEQ multiplex PCR; TCRdb keeps in-frame clones, though not all of them. The repertoire holds roughly 98,000 clones, more than 75% seen once, with more than 15% in the top ten. The clonotype originates from a human donor with glioblastoma. The sequences come from blood, collected before dendritic cell vaccination.

The CDR3 protein is CASSRADEQFF. The CDR3 DNA is TGTGCCAGCAGCCGCGCGGATGAGCAGTTCTTC. The chain recombines TRBV7-2 with TRBJ2-1; D remains unclear. From germline, CDR1 is SGHTA and CDR2 FQGNSA. V lost 5 bases, J lost 8 bases, and 7 bases lay in between. This CDR3 has 11 residues.